This TCR beta chain is from a study of T cells in Graves' hyperthyroidism and ophthalmopathy. In its sample, this clonotype was seen many times. TCR beta CDR3 regions were amplified from RNA transcripts. First-round RT-PCR targeting the TCR CDR3 was performed with the HTBI primer set. Using its own MiXCR run on the multiplex PCR reads, TCRdb lists one record per CDR3 protein. The repertoire includes about 420,000 distinct CDR3 sequences, approximately 15% of them detected once, and approximately 5.3% sits in the top ten. The source of the PBMCs was roughly 10 ml of fresh peripheral blood. Germline CDR1 reads MDHEN; CDR2 reads SYDVKM. This CDR3 region has 14 residues. Between the trimmed V and J ends, which lost 5 bases and 8 bases, there was a span of 18 bases.

Sequences were obtained from blood. This TCR was sampled from a woman aged 18-29 years with Graves' hyperthyroidism. The V and J genes are TRBV28 and TRBJ1-2, with D uncertain. The DNA of the CDR3 is TGTGCCAGCAGTGTCCGGGAAATCGGGCGGGGCTACACCTTC. Its translation is CASSVREIGRGYTF.